Included here is one TCR beta chain sequence, with context. Its cognate antigen is unknown. This clone may be a read error of a much larger clone one base away. Given the absence of the conserved phenylalanine or tryptophan at the CDR3 end, a read error is likely. Axillary draining lymph nodes of breast cancer patients supplied the node samples. This record belongs to a study of breast tumors, draining lymph nodes, adjacent tissues. CDR1 PRHDT and CDR2 FYEKMQ come from the germline V gene (reference sequence). CDR3 length: 18 amino acids. TCRdb reanalysed the multiplex PCR reads using MiXCR and keeps one entry per CDR3 protein. The sample includes nearly 110,000 distinct CDR3 sequences, more than 25% of them seen just once. Study-wide results and limits: Luminal-like breast cancer showed significantly greater tumor-nontumor repertoire similarity than basal-like breast cancer did. Tumor T cell lymph node origin was a supported hypothesis, not proven.

Specimen: axillary lymph node tissue. The chain couples TRBV13 to TRBJ2-2; D is possibly TRBD1 (6 bases). This TCR derives from a female donor with breast cancer. Some clones in this sample may be carry-over from other donors' samples. CDR3: CASSLLLDRDKNTRELFL. CDR3 DNA sequence: TGTGCCAGCAGCTTACTCCTGGACCGGGACAAGAACACCAGGGAGCTGTTTTTG.